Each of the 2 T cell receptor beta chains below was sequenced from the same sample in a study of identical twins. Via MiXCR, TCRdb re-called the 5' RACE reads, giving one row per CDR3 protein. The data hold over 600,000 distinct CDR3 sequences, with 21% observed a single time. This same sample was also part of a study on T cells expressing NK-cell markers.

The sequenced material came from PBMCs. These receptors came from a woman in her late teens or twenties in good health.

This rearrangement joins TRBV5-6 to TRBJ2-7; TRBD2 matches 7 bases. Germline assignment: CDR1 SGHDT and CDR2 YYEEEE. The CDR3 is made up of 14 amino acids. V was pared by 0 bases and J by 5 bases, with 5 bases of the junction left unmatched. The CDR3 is CASSLGFGTNEQYF. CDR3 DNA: TGTGCCAGCAGCTTGGGGTTTGGGACTAACGAGCAGTACTTC.

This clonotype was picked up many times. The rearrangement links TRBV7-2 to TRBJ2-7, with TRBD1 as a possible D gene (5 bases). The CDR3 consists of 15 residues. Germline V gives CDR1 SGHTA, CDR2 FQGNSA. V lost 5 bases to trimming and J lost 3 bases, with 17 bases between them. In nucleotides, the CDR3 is TGTGCCAGCAGCGCCCCTCAGCTGGGGCGCTACGAGCAGTACTTC. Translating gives CASSAPQLGRYEQYF.